This record concerns one T cell receptor (beta chain) sequence. What this receptor recognizes is not known. It may be a read error: a sequence one base away is much more abundant. The CDR3 contains 18 residues, cysteine and phenylalanine counted. This entry keeps only the CDR3 DNA: 54 bases, framed from base 1. V trim: 10 bases; J trim: 1 base; unmatched bases: 19. According to the germline V gene (reference sequence), CDR1 reads MNHEY and CDR2 reads SMNVEV. This specimen belongs to a study of liver allograft versus peripheral blood T cells (dated by TCRdb to between 2020 and 2021). At the level of the whole study: T cell receptor repertoires present within transplanted livers were compared with repertoires in the peripheral blood of liver transplant recipients.

The full study reports these points: T cell receptor repertoires inside liver allografts were reported to differ from those detected in peripheral blood.

Sequencing was performed on an Illumina MiSeq. The public reads were quality trimmed at Q25 with fastp and then assembled into clones with MiXCR by TCRdb, keeping productive beta chains. For every CDR3 protein sequence, its rows merge into one entry that carries the most common genes and DNA. Within this sample are fewer than 1,500 distinct CDR3 sequences, with 16% of them counted one time only. Roughly a fifth of the sample rests with the top ten. The sequence is built from TRBV27 and TRBJ2-5; TRBD2 agrees with 9 junctional bases. This clonotype was sampled from a human patient who had a liver transplant. In transplant recipients, some T cells may be of donor rather than host origin. Here the CDR3 is given as CATATNMRLAACQETQYF. The sequenced DNA is TGTGCCACCGCCACTAACATGCGACTAGCGGCGTGCCAAGAGACCCAGTACTTC.